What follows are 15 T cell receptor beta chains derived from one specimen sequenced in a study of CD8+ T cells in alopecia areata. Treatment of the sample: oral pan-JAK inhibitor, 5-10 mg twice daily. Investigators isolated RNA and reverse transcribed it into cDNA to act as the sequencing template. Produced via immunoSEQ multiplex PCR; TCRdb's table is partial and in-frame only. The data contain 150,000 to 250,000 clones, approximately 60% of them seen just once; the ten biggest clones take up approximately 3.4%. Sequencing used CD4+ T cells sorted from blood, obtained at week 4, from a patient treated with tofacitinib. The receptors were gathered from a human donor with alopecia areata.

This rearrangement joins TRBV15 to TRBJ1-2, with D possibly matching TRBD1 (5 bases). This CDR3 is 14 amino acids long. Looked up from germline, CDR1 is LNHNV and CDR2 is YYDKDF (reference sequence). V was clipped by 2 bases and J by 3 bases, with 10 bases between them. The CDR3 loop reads CATSRPQGDYGYTF. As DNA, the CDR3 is TGTGCCACCAGCAGACCCCAGGGTGACTATGGCTACACCTTC.

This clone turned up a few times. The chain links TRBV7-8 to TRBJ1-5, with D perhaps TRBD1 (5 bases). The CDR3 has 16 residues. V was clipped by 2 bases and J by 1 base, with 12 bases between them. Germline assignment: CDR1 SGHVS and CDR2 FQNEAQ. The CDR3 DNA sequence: TGTGCCAGCAGCTTATTGCCGGGGACGAGCAATCAGCCCCAGCATTTT. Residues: CASSLLPGTSNQPQHF.

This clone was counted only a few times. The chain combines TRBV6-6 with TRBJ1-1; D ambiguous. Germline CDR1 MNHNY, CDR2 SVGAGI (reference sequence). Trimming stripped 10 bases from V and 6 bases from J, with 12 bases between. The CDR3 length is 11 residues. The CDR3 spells CATLGSSEAFF. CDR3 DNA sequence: TGTGCCACCCTGGGGTCGTCTGAAGCTTTCTTT.

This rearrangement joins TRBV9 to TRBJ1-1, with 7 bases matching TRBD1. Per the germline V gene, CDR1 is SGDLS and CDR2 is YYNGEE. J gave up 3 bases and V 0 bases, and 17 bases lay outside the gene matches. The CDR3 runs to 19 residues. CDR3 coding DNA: TGTGCCAGCAGCGTAGCCCAAAAGAACGACAGGGCAGGGGACACTGAAGCTTTCTTT. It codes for CASSVAQKNDRAGDTEAFF.

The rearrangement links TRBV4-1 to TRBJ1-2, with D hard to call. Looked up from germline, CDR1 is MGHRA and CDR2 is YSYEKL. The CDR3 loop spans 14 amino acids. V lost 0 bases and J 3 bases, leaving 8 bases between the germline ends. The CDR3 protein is CASSQDREYYGYTF. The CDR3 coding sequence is TGCGCCAGCAGCCAAGATCGGGAATACTATGGCTACACCTTC.

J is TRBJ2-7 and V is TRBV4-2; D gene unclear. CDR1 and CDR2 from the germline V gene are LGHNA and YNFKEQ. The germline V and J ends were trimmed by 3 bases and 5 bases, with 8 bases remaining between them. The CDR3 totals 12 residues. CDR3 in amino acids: CASSHDEDEQYF. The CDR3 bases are TGTGCCAGCAGCCATGACGAGGACGAGCAGTACTTC.

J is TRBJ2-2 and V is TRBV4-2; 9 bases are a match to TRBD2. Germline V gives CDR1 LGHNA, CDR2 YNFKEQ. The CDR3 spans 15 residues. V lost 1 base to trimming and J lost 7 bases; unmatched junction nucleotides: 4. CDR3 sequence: CASSQGGGADGELFF. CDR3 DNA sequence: TGTGCCAGCAGCCAAGGCGGGGGGGCCGACGGGGAGCTGTTTTTT.

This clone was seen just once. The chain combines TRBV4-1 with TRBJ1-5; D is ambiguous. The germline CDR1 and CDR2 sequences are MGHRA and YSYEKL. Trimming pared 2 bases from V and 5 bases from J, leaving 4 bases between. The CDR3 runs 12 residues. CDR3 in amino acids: CASSQFDQPQHF. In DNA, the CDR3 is TGCGCCAGCAGCCAATTCGATCAGCCCCAGCATTTT.

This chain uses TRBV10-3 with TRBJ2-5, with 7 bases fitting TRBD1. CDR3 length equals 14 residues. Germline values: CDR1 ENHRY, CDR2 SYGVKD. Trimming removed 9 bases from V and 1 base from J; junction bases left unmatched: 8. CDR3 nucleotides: TGTGCCATGGGCCCCGGGACAGCCCAAGAGACCCAGTACTTC. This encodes CAMGPGTAQETQYF.

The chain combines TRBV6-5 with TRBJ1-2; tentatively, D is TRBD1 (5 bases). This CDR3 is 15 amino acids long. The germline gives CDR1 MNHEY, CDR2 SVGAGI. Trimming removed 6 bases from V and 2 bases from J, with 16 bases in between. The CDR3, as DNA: TGTGCCAGCAGCCCCGCGGGAGGGGTCAACTATGGCTACACCTTC. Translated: CASSPAGGVNYGYTF.

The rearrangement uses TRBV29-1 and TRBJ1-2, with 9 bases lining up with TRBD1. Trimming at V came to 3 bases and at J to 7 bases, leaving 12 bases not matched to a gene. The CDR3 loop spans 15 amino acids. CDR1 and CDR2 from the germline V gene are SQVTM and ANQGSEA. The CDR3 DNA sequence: TGCAGCGTTGAGGGACAGGGAAGGTCTATCGGTGGCTACACCTTC. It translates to CSVEGQGRSIGGYTF.

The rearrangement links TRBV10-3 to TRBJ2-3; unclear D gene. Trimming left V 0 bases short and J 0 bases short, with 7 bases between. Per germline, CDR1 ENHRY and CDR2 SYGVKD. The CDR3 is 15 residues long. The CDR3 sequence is CAISESQRSTDTQYF. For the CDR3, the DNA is TGTGCCATCAGTGAGTCACAGAGGAGCACAGATACGCAGTATTTT.

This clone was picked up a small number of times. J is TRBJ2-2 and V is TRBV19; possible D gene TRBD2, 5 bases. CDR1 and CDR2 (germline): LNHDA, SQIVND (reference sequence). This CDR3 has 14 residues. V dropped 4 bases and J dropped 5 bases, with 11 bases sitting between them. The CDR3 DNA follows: TGTGCCAGTAGTACCAGGACTCCGACCGGGGAGCTGTTTTTT. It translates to CASSTRTPTGELFF.

The CDR3 DNA reads as TGTGCCAGCAGCTCTGGGACGTATTACAATGAGCAGTTCTTC. This sequence encodes CASSSGTYYNEQFF. The chain carries TRBV7-9 and TRBJ2-1; the D call may be TRBD1 or TRBD2 (5 bases each). Germline loops: CDR1 SEHNR, CDR2 FQNEAQ (reference sequence). The CDR3 is 14 amino acids. The V and J ends lost 4 bases and 4 bases respectively, with 11 bases between them.

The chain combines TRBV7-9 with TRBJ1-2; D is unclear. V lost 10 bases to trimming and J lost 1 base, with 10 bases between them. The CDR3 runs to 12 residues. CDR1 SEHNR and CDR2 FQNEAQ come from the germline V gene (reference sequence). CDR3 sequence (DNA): TGTGCCACCGGACTGAATAACTATGGCTACACCTTC. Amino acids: CATGLNNYGYTF.